This paragraph covers one T cell receptor beta chain sequence. The sample is drawn from a study of blood T cell repertoires in COVID-19. Overall study: Samples of COVID-19 (acute and convalescent) were obtained from the United States, Italy and Spain. Sources were T cells, B-cell-depleted T cells, or PBMCs; the material itself was cDNA or gDNA.

In the original workflow: Reference gene primer amplification gave estimated nucleated cell counts. Sequencing was performed with immunoSEQ multiplex PCR; in TCRdb, only in-frame clones are kept and a portion is missing. V, J and clone size derive from that table, while D and trimming were established from the DNA sequence. The data contain a few hundred thousand clones, around 81% of them singletons. Losses at the gene ends were 6 bases for V and 3 bases for J; bases not matched to a gene: 4. The V gene's germline CDR1 is SNHLY and CDR2 FYNNEI. This CDR3 has 15 amino acids. The receptor was derived from a man aged 25-45 years who had recovered from COVID-19. Material for sequencing was peripheral blood. V gene TRBV2 combines with J gene TRBJ2-3; 12 bases are a match to TRBD2. Written as DNA, the CDR3 is TGTGCCAGCAGGCTAGCGGGGGGGTATACAGATACGCAGTATTTT. Translation gives CASRLAGGYTDTQYF.